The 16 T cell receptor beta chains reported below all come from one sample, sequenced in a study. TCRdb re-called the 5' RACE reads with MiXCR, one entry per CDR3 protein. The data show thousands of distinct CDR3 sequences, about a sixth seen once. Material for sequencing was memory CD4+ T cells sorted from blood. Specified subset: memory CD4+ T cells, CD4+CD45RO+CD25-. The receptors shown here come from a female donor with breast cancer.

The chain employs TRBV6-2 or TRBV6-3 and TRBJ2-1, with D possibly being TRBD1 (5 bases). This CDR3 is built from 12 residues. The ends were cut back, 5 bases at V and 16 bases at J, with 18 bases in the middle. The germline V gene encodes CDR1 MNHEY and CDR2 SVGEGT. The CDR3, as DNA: TGTGCCAGCAGTGGGGCGAGTTCCCTTCGATTCTTC. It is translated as CASSGASSLRFF.

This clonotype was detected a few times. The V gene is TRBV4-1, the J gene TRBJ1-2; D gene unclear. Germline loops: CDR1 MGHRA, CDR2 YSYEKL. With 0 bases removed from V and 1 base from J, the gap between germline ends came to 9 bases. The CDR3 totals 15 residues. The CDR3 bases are TGCGCCAGCAGCCAAGACCCGGGCGGTAACTATGGCTACACCTTC. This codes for CASSQDPGGNYGYTF.

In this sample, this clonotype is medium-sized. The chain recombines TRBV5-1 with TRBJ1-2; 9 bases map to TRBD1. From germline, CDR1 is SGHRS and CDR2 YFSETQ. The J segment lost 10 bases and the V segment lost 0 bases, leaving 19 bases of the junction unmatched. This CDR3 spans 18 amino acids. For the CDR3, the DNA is TGCGCCAGCAGCTTGGCCGGAACAATACAGGGGGCGCGAAAAGACTACACCTTC. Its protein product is CASSLAGTIQGARKDYTF. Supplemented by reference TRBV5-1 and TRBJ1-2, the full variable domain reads KAGVTQTPRYLIKTRGQQVTLSCSPISGHRSVSWYQQTPGQGLQFLFEYFSETQRNKGNFPGRFSGRQFSNSRSEMNVSTLELGDSALYLCASSLAGTIQGARKDYTFGSGTRLTVV.

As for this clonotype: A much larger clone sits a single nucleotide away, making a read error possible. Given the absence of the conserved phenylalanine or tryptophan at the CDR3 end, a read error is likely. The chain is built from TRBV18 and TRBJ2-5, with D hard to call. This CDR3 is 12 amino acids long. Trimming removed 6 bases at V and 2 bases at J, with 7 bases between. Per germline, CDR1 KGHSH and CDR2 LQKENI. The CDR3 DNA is TGTGCCAGCTCCCCCTCACAAGAGACCCAGTACCTC. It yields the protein CASSPSQETQYL.

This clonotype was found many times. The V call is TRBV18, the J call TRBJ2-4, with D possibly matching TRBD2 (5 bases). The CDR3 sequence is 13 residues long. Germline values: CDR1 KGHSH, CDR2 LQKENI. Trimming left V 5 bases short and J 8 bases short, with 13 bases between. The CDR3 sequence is CASSSGNGDIQYF. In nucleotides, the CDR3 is TGTGCCAGCTCATCGGGAAATGGGGACATTCAGTACTTC. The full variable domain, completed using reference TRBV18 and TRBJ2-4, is NAGVMQNPRHLVRRRGQEARLRCSPMKGHSHVYWYRQLPEEGLKFMVYLQKENIIDESGMPKERFSAEFPKEGPSILRIQQVVRGDSAAYFCASSSGNGDIQYFGAGTRLSVL.

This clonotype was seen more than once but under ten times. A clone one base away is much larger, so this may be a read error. CDR3 nucleotides: TGTGCCAGCTCACGAGCGGCTAGCAGAGGGGAACATACGCAGTATTTT. Its protein product is CASSRAASRGEHTQYF. This chain links TRBV18 with TRBJ2-3; either TRBD1 or TRBD2 may fit D (5 bases each). This CDR3 has 16 amino acids. V dropped 4 bases and J dropped 7 bases, with 21 bases sitting between them. Per the germline V gene, CDR1 is KGHSH and CDR2 is LQKENI.

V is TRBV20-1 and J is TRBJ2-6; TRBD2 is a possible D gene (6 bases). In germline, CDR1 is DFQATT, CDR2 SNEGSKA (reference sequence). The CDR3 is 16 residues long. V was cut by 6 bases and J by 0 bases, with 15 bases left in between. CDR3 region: CSAPKAGNSGANVLTF. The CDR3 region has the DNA TGCAGTGCCCCTAAGGCGGGAAACTCTGGGGCCAACGTCCTGACTTTC.

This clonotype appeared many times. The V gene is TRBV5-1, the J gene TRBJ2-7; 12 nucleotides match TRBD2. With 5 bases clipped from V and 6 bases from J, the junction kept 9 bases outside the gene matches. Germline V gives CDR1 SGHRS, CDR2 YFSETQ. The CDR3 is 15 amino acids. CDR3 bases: TGCGCCAGCAGTAGCCGGACTAGCGGGACATCCGAGCAGTACTTC. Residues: CASSSRTSGTSEQYF.

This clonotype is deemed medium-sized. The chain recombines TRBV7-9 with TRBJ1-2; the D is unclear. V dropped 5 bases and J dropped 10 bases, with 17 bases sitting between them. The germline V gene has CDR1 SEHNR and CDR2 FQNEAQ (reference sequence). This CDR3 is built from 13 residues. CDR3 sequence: CASSPSPLVSYTF. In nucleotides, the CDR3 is TGTGCCAGCAGCCCGAGCCCGTTAGTATCCTACACCTTC.

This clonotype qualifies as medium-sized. CDR3 in amino acids: CSARRAGWTEAFF. As DNA, the CDR3 is TGCAGTGCTAGACGTGCAGGGTGGACTGAAGCTTTCTTT. The gene calls are TRBV20-1 and TRBJ1-1; a possible D gene is TRBD1 (5 bases). Between the trimmed V and J ends, which lost 2 bases and 5 bases, there was a span of 12 bases. CDR3 length: 13 amino acids. CDR1 is DFQATT, CDR2 SNEGSKA, per germline (reference sequence).

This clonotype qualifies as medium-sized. For the CDR3, the DNA is TGTGCCAGCAGTGCCGCGGGGGTCGGGCAGTATTTT. This gives the protein CASSAAGVGQYF. The V and J genes are TRBV28 and TRBJ2-3; 7 bases fit TRBD2. CDR1 is MDHEN, CDR2 SYDVKM, per germline. CDR3 length: 12 amino acids. V was clipped by 5 bases and J by 11 bases; unmatched bases: 7.

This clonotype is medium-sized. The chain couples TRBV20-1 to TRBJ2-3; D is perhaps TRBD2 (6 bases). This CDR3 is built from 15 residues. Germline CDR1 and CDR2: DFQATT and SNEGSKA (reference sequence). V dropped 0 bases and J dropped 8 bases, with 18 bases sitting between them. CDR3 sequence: CSARDLIRDWGTQYF. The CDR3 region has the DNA TGCAGTGCTAGAGATCTCATTCGGGACTGGGGTACGCAGTATTTT.

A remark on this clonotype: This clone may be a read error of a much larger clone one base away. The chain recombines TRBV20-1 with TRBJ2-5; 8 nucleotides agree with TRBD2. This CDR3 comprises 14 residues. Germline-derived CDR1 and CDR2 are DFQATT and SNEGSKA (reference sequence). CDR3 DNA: TGCGGTGGCCGAACGGGGGGGCCCCAAGAGACCCAGTACTTC. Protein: CGGRTGGPQETQYF.

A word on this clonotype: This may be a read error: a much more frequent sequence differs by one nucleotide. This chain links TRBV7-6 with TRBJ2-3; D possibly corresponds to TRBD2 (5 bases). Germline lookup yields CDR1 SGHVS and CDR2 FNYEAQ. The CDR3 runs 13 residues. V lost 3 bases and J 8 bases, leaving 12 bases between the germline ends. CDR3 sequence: CASSFGRGTTQYF. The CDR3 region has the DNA TGTGCCAGCAGCTTTGGGAGAGGTACTACGCAGTATTTT.

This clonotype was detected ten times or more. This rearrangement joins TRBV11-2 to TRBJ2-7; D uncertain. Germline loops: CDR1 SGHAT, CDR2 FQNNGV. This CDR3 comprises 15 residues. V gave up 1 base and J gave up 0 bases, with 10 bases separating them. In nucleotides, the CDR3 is TGTGCCAGCAGCTTAGGGAACTCAGGCTCCTACGAGCAGTACTTC. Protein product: CASSLGNSGSYEQYF.

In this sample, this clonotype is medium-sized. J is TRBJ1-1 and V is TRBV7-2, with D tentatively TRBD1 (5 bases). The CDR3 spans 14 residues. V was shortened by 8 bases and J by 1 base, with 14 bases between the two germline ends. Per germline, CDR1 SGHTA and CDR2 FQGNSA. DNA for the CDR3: TGTGCCAGCCGCCCGGGACCTTCGAACACTGAAGCTTTCTTT. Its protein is CASRPGPSNTEAFF.